This T cell receptor beta chain was observed in a study of somatic mutations in cytotoxic T cells in rheumatoid arthritis. Positive magnetic bead selection was used to isolate CD4+ and CD8+ cells; purity was checked by flow cytometry. Assay used: immunoSEQ multiplex PCR; TCRdb lists only in-frame clones, some missing. The sample has some 11,000 clones; about 80% are singletons. The origin of this receptor is a woman aged 55-70 years with rheumatoid arthritis. Sequencing was carried out using CD8+ T cells sorted from blood.

The CDR3 nucleotides are TGTGCCAGCAGCTCCGCGGGACTAGCGGGAGTTGAGACCCAGTACTTC. Translated: CASSSAGLAGVETQYF. This chain connects TRBV28 to TRBJ2-5; 14 bases map to TRBD2. V lost 6 bases and J lost 5; bases outside the gene matches: 8. The CDR3 contains 16 residues. The germline V gene encodes CDR1 MDHEN and CDR2 SYDVKM.